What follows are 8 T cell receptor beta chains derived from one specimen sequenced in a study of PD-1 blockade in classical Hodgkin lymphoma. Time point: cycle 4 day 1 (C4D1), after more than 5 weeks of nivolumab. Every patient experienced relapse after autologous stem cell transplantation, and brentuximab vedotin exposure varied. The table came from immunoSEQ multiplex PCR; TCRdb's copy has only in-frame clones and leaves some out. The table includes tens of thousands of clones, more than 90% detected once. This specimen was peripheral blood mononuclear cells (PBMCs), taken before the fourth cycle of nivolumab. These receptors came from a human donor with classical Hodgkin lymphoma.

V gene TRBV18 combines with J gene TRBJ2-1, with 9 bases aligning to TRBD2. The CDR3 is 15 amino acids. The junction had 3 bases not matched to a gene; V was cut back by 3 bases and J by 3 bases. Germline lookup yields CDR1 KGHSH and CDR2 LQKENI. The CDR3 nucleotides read TGTGCCAGCTCACCGGGCGGGGGGGACTACAATGAGCAGTTCTTC. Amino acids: CASSPGGGDYNEQFF.

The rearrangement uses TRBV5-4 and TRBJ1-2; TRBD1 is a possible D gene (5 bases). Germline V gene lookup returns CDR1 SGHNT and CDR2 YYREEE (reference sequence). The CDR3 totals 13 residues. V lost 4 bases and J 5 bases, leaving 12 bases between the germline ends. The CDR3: CASSPTGGYGYTF. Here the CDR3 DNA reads TGTGCCAGCAGCCCCACGGGGGGGTATGGCTACACCTTC.

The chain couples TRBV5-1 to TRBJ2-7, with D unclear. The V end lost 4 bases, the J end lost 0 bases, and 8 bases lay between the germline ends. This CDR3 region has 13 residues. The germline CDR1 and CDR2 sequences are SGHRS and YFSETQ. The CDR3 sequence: CASSPDNSYEQYF. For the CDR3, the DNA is TGCGCCAGCAGCCCTGACAACTCCTACGAGCAGTACTTC.

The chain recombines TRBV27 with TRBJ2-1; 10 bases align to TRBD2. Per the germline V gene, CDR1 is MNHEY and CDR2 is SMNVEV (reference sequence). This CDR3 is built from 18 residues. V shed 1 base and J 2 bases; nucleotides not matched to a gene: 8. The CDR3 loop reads CASSLLGTSGIAYNEQFF. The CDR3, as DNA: TGTGCCAGCAGTTTATTGGGCACTAGCGGGATCGCCTACAATGAGCAGTTCTTC.

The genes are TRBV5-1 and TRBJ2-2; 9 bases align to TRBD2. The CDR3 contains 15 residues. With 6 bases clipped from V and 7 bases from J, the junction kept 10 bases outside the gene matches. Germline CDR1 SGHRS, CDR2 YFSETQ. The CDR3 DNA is TGCGCCAGCACCCAGCGGGAGGCGTATGGCGGGGAGCTGTTTTTT. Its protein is CASTQREAYGGELFF.

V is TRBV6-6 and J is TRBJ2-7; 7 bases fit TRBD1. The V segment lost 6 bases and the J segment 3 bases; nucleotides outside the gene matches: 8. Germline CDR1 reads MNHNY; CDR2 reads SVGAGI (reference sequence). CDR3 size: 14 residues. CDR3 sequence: CASRHPGQSYEQYF. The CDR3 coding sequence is TGTGCCAGCAGGCACCCGGGACAGAGCTACGAGCAGTACTTC.

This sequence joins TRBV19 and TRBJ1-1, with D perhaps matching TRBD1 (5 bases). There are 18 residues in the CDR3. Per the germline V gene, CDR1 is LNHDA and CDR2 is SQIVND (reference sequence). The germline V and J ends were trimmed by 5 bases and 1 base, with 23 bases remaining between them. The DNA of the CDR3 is TGTGCCAGTAGTCCCCGGGACCACTCGGTTTTGGCGAACACTGAAGCTTTCTTT. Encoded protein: CASSPRDHSVLANTEAFF.

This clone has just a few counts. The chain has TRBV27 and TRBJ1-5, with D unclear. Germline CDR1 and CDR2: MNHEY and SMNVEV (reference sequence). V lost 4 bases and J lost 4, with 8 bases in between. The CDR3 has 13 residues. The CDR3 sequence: CASSYGRNQPQHF. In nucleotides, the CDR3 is TGTGCCAGCAGTTACGGAAGGAATCAGCCCCAGCATTTT.